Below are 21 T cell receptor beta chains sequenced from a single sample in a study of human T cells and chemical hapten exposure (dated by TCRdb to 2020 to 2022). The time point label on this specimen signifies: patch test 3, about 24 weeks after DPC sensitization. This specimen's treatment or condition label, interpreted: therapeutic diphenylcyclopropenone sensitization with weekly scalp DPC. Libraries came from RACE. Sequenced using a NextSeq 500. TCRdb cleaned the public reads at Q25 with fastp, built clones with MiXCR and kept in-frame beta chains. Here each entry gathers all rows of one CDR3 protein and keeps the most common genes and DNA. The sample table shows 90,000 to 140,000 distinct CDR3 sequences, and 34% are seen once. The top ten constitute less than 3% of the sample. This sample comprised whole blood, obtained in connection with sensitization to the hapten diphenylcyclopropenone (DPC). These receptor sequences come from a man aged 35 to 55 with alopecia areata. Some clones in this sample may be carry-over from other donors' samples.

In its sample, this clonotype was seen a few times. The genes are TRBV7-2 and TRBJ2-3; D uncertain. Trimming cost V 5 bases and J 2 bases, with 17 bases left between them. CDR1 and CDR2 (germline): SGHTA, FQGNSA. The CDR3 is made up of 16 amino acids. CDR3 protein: CASSPYGQILTDTQYF. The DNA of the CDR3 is TGTGCCAGCAGCCCCTATGGGCAGATTCTCACAGATACGCAGTATTTT.

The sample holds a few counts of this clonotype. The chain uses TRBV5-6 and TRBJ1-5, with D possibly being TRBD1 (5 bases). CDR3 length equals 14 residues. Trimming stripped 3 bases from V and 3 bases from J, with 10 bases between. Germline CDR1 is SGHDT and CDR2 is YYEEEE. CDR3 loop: CASSSGYPNQPQHF. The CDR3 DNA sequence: TGTGCCAGCAGCTCAGGGTATCCCAATCAGCCCCAGCATTTT.

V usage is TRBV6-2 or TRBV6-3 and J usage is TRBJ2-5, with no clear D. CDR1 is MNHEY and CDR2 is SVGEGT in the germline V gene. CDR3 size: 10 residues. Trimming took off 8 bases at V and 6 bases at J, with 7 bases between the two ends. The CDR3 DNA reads TGTGCCAGCGCCGGAAAGACCCAGTACTTC. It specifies CASAGKTQYF.

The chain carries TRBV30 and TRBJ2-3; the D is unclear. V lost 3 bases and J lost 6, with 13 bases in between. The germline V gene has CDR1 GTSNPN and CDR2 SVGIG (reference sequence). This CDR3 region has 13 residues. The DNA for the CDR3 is TGTGCCTGGAGAGTGGGGATAGCTGATACGCAGTATTTT. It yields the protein CAWRVGIADTQYF.

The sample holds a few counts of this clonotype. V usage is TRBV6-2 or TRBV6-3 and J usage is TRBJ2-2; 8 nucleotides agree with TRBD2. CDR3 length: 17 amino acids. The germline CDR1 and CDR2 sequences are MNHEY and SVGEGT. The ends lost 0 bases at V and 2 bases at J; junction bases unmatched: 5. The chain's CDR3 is CASSYSPSGRNTGELFF. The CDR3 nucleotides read TGTGCCAGCAGTTACTCCCCCAGCGGGAGAAACACCGGGGAGCTGTTTTTT.

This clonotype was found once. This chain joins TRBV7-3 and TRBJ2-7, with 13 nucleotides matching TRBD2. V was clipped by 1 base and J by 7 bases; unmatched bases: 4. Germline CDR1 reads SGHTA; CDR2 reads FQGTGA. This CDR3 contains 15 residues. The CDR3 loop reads CASSLILAGGSEQYV. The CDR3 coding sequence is TGTGCCAGCAGCTTAATACTAGCGGGAGGGAGTGAGCAGTACGTC.

CDR3 in DNA: TGCGCCAGCAGCTTGGAGGCAAAAAACATTCAGTACTTC. This codes for CASSLEAKNIQYF. The V call is TRBV5-1, the J call TRBJ2-4, with unresolved D. The CDR3 covers 13 residues. The germline CDR1 and CDR2 sequences are SGHRS and YFSETQ. The V gene lost 0 bases and the J gene lost 4 bases, with 5 bases spanning the gap.

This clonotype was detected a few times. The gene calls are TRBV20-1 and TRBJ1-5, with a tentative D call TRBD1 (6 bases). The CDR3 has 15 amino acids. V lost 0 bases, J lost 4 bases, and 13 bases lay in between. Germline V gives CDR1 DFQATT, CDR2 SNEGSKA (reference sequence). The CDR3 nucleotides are TGCAGTGCTAGAGAATCGGAACAGGGAAATCAGCCCCAGCATTTT. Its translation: CSARESEQGNQPQHF.

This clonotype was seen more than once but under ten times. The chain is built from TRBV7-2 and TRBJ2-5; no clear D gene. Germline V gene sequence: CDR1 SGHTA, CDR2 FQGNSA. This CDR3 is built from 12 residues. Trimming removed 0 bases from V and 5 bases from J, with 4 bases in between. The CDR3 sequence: CASSLALETQYF. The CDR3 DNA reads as TGTGCCAGCAGCTTAGCGCTTGAGACCCAGTACTTC.

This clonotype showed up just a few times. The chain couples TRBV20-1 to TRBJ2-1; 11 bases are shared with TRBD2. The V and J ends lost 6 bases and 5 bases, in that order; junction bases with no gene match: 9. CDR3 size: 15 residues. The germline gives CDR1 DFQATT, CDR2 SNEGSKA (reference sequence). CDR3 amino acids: CSAGGGTSGHNEQFF. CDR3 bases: TGCAGTGCGGGGGGGGGGACTAGCGGCCACAATGAGCAGTTCTTC.

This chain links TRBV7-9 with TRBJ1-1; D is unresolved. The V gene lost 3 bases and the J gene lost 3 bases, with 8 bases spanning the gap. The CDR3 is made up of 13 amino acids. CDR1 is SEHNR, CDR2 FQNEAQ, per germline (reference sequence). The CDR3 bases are TGTGCCAGCAGCTTCGAGGCCGACACTGAAGCTTTCTTT. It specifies CASSFEADTEAFF.

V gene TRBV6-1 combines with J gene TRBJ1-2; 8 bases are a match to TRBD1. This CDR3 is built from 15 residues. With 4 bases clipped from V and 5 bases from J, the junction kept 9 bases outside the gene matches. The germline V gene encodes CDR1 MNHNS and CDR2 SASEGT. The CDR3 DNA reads TGTGCCAGCAGTGCAAGGAGACAGGGGAATTATGGCTACACCTTC. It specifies CASSARRQGNYGYTF.

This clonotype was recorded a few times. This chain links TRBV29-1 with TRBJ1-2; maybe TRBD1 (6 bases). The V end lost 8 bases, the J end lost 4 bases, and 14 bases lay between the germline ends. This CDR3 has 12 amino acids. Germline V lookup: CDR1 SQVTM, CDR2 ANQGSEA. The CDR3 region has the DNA TGCAGCACCTATGGACAGACCTATGGCTACACCTTC. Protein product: CSTYGQTYGYTF.

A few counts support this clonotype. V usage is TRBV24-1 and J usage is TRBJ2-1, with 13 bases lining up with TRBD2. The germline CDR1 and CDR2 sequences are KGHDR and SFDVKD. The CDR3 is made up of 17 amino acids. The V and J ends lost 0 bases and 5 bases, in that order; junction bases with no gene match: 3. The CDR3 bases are TGTGCCACCAGTGATTTGGGGACTAGCGGGACTCACAATGAGCAGTTCTTC. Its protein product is CATSDLGTSGTHNEQFF.

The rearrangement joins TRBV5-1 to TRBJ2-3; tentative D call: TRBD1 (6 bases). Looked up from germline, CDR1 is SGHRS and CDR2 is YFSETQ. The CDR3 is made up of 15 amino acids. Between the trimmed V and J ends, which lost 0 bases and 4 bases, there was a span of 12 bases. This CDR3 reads CASSLAGGGPDTQYF. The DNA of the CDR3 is TGCGCCAGCAGCTTGGCTGGGGGCGGACCAGATACGCAGTATTTT.

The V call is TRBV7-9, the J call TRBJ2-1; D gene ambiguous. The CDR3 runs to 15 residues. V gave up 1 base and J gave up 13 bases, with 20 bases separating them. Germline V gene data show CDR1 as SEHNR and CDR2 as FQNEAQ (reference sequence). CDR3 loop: CASSLGAGSPIVQFF. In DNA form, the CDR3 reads TGTGCCAGCAGCTTAGGGGCCGGGTCTCCCATCGTACAGTTCTTC.

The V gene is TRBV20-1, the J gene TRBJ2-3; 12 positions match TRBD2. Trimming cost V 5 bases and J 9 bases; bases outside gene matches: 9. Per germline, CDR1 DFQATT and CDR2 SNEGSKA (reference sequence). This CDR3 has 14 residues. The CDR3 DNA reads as TGCAGTGCTGCCCGGACTAGCGGGAAGGAGACGCAGTATTTT. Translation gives CSAARTSGKETQYF.

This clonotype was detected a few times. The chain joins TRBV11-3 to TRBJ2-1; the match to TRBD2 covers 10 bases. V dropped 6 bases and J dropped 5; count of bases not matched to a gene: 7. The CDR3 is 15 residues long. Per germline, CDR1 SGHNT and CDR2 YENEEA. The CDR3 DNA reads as TGTGCCAGCAGTGCATGGACTAGCGGAAACAATGAGCAGTTCTTC. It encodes CASSAWTSGNNEQFF.

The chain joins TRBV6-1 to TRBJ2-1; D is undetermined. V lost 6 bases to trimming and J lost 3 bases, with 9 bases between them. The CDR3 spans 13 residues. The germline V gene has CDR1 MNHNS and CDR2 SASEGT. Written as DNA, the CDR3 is TGTGCCAGCAGAATCCCGTTCTACAATGAGCAGTTCTTC. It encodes CASRIPFYNEQFF.

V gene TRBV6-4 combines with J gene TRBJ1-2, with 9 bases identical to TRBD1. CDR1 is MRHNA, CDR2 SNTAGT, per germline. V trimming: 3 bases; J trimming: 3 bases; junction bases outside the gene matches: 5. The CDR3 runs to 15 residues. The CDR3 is CASSDKRDRDYGYTF. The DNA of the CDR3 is TGTGCCAGCAGTGATAAAAGGGACAGGGACTATGGCTACACCTTC.

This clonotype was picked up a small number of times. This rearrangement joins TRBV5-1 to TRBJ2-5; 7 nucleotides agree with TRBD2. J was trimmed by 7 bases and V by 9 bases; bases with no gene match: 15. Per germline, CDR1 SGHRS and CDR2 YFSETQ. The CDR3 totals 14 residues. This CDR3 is CATSNGRMEGTQYF. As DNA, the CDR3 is TGCGCCACTTCTAACGGGAGGATGGAAGGGACCCAGTACTTC. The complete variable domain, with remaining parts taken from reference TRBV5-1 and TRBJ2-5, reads KAGVTQTPRYLIKTRGQQVTLSCSPISGHRSVSWYQQTPGQGLQFLFEYFSETQRNKGNFPGRFSGRQFSNSRSEMNVSTLELGDSALYLCATSNGRMEGTQYFGPGTRLLVL.